Given below is one T cell receptor beta chain in context. These data are taken from a study of shared T cell receptors in the human thymus. Sequencing was performed with immunoSEQ multiplex PCR; in TCRdb, only in-frame clones are kept and a portion is missing. Of about 660,000 clones listed, 88% are singletons. This CDR3 spans 14 amino acids. The sample also formed part of further work on human thymus T cells.

Sample: thymocytes. The rearrangement links TRBV21-1 to TRBJ2-2; the table's TRBD1 call for D was not verified on the DNA. TRBV21-1 is given as a pseudogene. This clonotype was obtained from a boy under two years old with a congenital heart defect. For the CDR3, the DNA is TGTGCCAGCAGCGAGGGGACATCCACCGGGGAGCTGTTTTTT. Protein product: CASSEGTSTGELFF.